The 25 T cell receptor beta chains reported below all come from one sample, sequenced in a study of T-cell memory formation after mild COVID-19. A single record per CDR3 protein comes from TCRdb applying MiXCR to the 5' RACE reads. The data show around 150,000 distinct CDR3 sequences, about 14% seen once. Source material: PBMCs or a T cell subset sorted from them (not recorded which). These receptor sequences come from an adult woman who had mild COVID-19 (a few samples of this study predate the infection). Cell type and time point are not known.

The chain carries TRBV19 and TRBJ1-1; a weak D match, TRBD1 (5 bases). V was cut by 5 bases and J by 12 bases, with 16 bases left in between. CDR3 length equals 12 residues. The germline gives CDR1 LNHDA, CDR2 SQIVND (reference sequence). CDR3 sequence reads: CASSLWRGETFF. In nucleotides, the CDR3 is TGTGCCAGTAGTCTCTGGAGGGGAGAGACTTTCTTT.

This clonotype came up a few times. The chain has TRBV7-2 and TRBJ2-7, with 9 positions matching TRBD1. This CDR3 has 14 amino acids. CDR1 SGHTA and CDR2 FQGNSA come from the germline V gene. J lost 6 bases, V lost 10 bases, and 13 bases had no gene match. The CDR3: CATAVGTGFPEQYF. CDR3 sequence (DNA): TGTGCCACTGCGGTGGGGACAGGGTTTCCCGAGCAGTACTTC.

This clonotype was recorded a few times. The chain joins TRBV6-2 or TRBV6-3 to TRBJ2-7, with unresolved D. V lost 1 base and J lost 6, with 7 bases in between. The CDR3 extends over 12 amino acids. Germline CDR1 MNHEY, CDR2 SVGEGT. Written as DNA, the CDR3 is TGTGCCAGCAGTTACTTTCCGGCCGAGCAGTACTTC. This gives the protein CASSYFPAEQYF.

The table lists this clonotype with a count of one. The chain uses TRBV29-1 and TRBJ2-5; 9 bases map to TRBD1. The CDR3 is 11 amino acids. V trimming: 6 bases; J trimming: 8 bases; junction bases outside the gene matches: 4. In germline, CDR1 is SQVTM, CDR2 ANQGSEA. The CDR3 region is CSVGTGITQYF. The CDR3 region has the DNA TGCAGCGTGGGGACAGGGATTACCCAGTACTTC.

This clonotype was seen more than once but under ten times. The V and J genes are TRBV6-2 or TRBV6-3 and TRBJ1-2; no clear D. Trimming took 7 bases from V and 4 from J, leaving 13 bases between them. The V gene's germline CDR1 is MNHEY and CDR2 SVGEGT. The CDR3 loop spans 13 amino acids. CDR3 loop: CASTSNSGYGYTF. Written as DNA, the CDR3 is TGTGCCAGCACCTCTAACAGCGGCTATGGCTACACCTTC.

This clonotype has a handful of counts. J is TRBJ2-3 and V is TRBV5-1; TRBD2 might be the D (6 bases). This CDR3 has 13 amino acids. Trimming removed 7 bases at V and 2 bases at J, with 11 bases between. In germline, CDR1 is SGHRS, CDR2 YFSETQ. CDR3 residues: CASDGGPTDTQYF. CDR3 coding DNA: TGCGCCAGCGACGGAGGGCCCACAGATACGCAGTATTTT.

This clonotype was recorded many times. The CDR3 sequence: CASSVEGGPYEQYF. The CDR3 DNA reads TGCGCCAGCAGCGTGGAAGGGGGCCCCTACGAGCAGTACTTC. The gene calls are TRBV5-1 and TRBJ2-7; TRBD1 aligns across 7 bases. CDR3 length: 14 amino acids. Per the germline V gene, CDR1 is SGHRS and CDR2 is YFSETQ. J gave up 2 bases and V 4 bases, and 6 bases lay outside the gene matches. Full variable domain (outside the CDR3, taken from reference TRBV5-1 and TRBJ2-7): KAGVTQTPRYLIKTRGQQVTLSCSPISGHRSVSWYQQTPGQGLQFLFEYFSETQRNKGNFPGRFSGRQFSNSRSEMNVSTLELGDSALYLCASSVEGGPYEQYFGPGTRLTVT.

This chain joins TRBV7-2 and TRBJ2-3; D remains unclear. The length of the CDR3 is 13 residues. V lost 2 bases and J 4 bases, leaving 7 bases between the germline ends. The germline V gene has CDR1 SGHTA and CDR2 FQGNSA. The CDR3: CASSLSLADTQYF. DNA for the CDR3: TGTGCCAGCAGCTTATCATTGGCAGATACGCAGTATTTT.

The genes are TRBV9 and TRBJ2-7; 10 positions match TRBD2. Germline assignment: CDR1 SGDLS and CDR2 YYNGEE. The CDR3 has 14 amino acids. J was trimmed by 2 bases and V by 3 bases; bases with no gene match: 2. CDR3: CASSGGTSAYEQYF. In DNA, the CDR3 is TGTGCCAGCAGCGGTGGGACTAGCGCCTACGAGCAGTACTTC. Full variable domain (outside the CDR3, taken from reference TRBV9 and TRBJ2-7): DSGVTQTPKHLITATGQRVTLRCSPRSGDLSVYWYQQSLDQGLQFLIQYYNGEERAKGNILERFSAQQFPDLHSELNLSSLELGDSALYFCASSGGTSAYEQYFGPGTRLTVT.

In this sample, this clonotype turned up a few times. CDR3 region: CASSQTRVGIDEQFF. As DNA, the CDR3 is TGTGCCAGCAGCCAAACCCGTGTCGGTATCGATGAGCAGTTCTTC. The chain is built from TRBV11-3 and TRBJ2-1, with D uncertain. Trimming left V 5 bases short and J 8 bases short, with 19 bases between. Germline V gives CDR1 SGHNT, CDR2 YENEEA. This CDR3 is built from 15 residues.

This clonotype was found many times. The chain recombines TRBV5-1 with TRBJ2-5, with a weak D call TRBD2 (5 bases). V was trimmed by 3 bases and J by 8 bases, leaving 14 bases between them. The CDR3 extends over 13 amino acids. The V gene's germline CDR1 is SGHRS and CDR2 YFSETQ. CDR3 bases: TGCGCCAGCAGCTCGGAACAATCGGGAACCCAGTACTTC. Its translation: CASSSEQSGTQYF.

This clonotype was observed a few times. This chain joins TRBV12-3 or TRBV12-4 and TRBJ2-1; D might be TRBD1 (6 bases). The CDR3 totals 17 residues. With 5 bases removed from V and 5 bases from J, the gap between germline ends came to 22 bases. CDR3 protein: CASSPTPQGNPDNEQFF. CDR3 nucleotide sequence: TGTGCCAGCAGTCCGACCCCACAGGGAAATCCGGACAATGAGCAGTTCTTC.

This rearrangement joins TRBV3-1 to TRBJ2-1, with D uncertain. Germline loops: CDR1 LGHDT, CDR2 YNNKEL (reference sequence). V was cut by 2 bases and J by 7 bases, with 9 bases left in between. The CDR3 runs 13 residues. DNA for the CDR3: TGTGCCAGCAGCCAATTGGAGTGGAATGAGCAGTTCTTC. Translating gives CASSQLEWNEQFF.

The rearrangement uses TRBV4-1 and TRBJ1-1; 7 positions agree with TRBD1. Germline CDR1 and CDR2: MGHRA and YSYEKL. The CDR3 contains 14 residues. V dropped 4 bases and J dropped 5; count of bases not matched to a gene: 7. Written as DNA, the CDR3 is TGCGCCAGCAGCCTGGAGGGGGCGCGTACTGAAGCTTTCTTT. Translated: CASSLEGARTEAFF.

This clonotype was counted a few times. This chain links TRBV12-3 or TRBV12-4 with TRBJ2-7; tentative D call: TRBD1 (5 bases). This CDR3 comprises 12 residues. V was clipped by 4 bases and J by 4 bases, with 8 bases between them. The DNA of the CDR3 is TGTGCCAGCAGTTCAAAGGGGTACGAGCAGTACTTC. This codes for CASSSKGYEQYF.

This clonotype was observed a few times. The chain joins TRBV14 to TRBJ2-7; D uncertain. V shed 4 bases and J shed 0 bases, with 10 bases lying between them. CDR1 and CDR2 (germline): SGHDN, FVKESK. The CDR3 covers 14 residues. This CDR3 reads CASSPAHTSYEQYF. CDR3 bases: TGTGCCAGCAGCCCGGCTCATACCTCCTACGAGCAGTACTTC.

This clonotype was seen only a few times. The genes are TRBV24-1 and TRBJ2-1, with 12 bases identical to TRBD2. The CDR3 contains 16 residues. With 4 bases clipped from V and 9 bases from J, the junction kept 9 bases outside the gene matches. Germline V gives CDR1 KGHDR, CDR2 SFDVKD. The CDR3 bases are TGTGCCACCAGTGACCCCGGACTAGCGGGGCAGGGTGAGCAGTTCTTC. It specifies CATSDPGLAGQGEQFF.

This clonotype was recorded many times. The chain couples TRBV20-1 to TRBJ2-7, with D possibly TRBD1 on 6 matching bases. V was shortened by 3 bases and J by 2 bases, with 11 bases between the two germline ends. Germline CDR1 and CDR2: DFQATT and SNEGSKA (reference sequence). This CDR3 region has 13 residues. The CDR3 DNA reads TGCAGTGCTAGGCAACAGGGCACCTACGAGCAGTACTTC. This encodes CSARQQGTYEQYF.

The genes are TRBV6-6 and TRBJ2-3; possibly TRBD1 for D (6 bases). Germline V lookup: CDR1 MNHNY, CDR2 SVGAGI (reference sequence). The V and J ends lost 3 bases and 2 bases respectively, with 21 bases between them. CDR3 length: 18 amino acids. The CDR3, as DNA: TGTGCCAGCAGTTATACCTCCGGAGGACAGCGTCTCACAGATACGCAGTATTTT. Protein sequence: CASSYTSGGQRLTDTQYF.

The chain has TRBV20-1 and TRBJ2-3; 11 bases fit TRBD2. CDR1 DFQATT and CDR2 SNEGSKA come from the germline V gene (reference sequence). The trim removed 6 bases at V and 10 bases at J, leaving 15 bases unmatched. The CDR3 length is 15 residues. The CDR3: CSAQRTSGYRGAQYF. The DNA for the CDR3 is TGCAGTGCCCAACGGACTAGCGGGTATCGGGGGGCGCAGTATTTT.

This clonotype has only a few counts. The chain combines TRBV7-9 with TRBJ2-2; D gene ambiguous. Germline CDR1 SEHNR, CDR2 FQNEAQ (reference sequence). CDR3 length: 14 amino acids. V lost 5 bases and J lost 3, with 10 bases in between. In DNA, the CDR3 is TGTGCCAGCAGCCCTACGCTCGACACCGGGGAGCTGTTTTTT. Translated: CASSPTLDTGELFF.

This clonotype was recorded at least ten times. This chain links TRBV20-1 with TRBJ2-2; D could derive from TRBD1 or TRBD2 (6 bases each). This CDR3 comprises 14 residues. V lost 1 base to trimming and J lost 4 bases, with 10 bases between them. Germline assignment: CDR1 DFQATT and CDR2 SNEGSKA (reference sequence). The CDR3 protein is CSARVRGPTGELFF. In DNA form, the CDR3 reads TGCAGTGCTAGAGTACGGGGGCCCACCGGGGAGCTGTTTTTT.

J is TRBJ1-4 and V is TRBV4-3, with TRBD1 matching over 7 bases. The CDR3 loop spans 14 amino acids. Per germline, CDR1 LGHNA and CDR2 YSLEER. V was clipped by 0 bases and J by 8 bases; unmatched bases: 3. CDR3 amino acids: CASSQETGEEKLFF. In nucleotides, the CDR3 is TGCGCCAGCAGCCAAGAAACAGGGGAAGAAAAACTGTTTTTT.

V usage is TRBV27 and J usage is TRBJ2-7; D is ambiguous. The germline V gene has CDR1 MNHEY and CDR2 SMNVEV (reference sequence). This CDR3 contains 13 residues. V lost 8 bases, J lost 6 bases, and 17 bases lay in between. CDR3: CASGWPTSGEQYF. The CDR3 DNA follows: TGTGCCAGCGGCTGGCCGACTTCGGGCGAGCAGTACTTC.

V usage is TRBV30 and J usage is TRBJ2-3, with D perhaps matching TRBD1 (5 bases). Trimming stripped 7 bases from V and 3 bases from J, with 17 bases between. The CDR3 runs to 14 residues. Per germline, CDR1 GTSNPN and CDR2 SVGIG (reference sequence). The CDR3, as DNA: TGTGCCTCGACAGCGCCTAAAAGAACAGATACGCAGTATTTT. It translates to CASTAPKRTDTQYF. The full variable domain, with the rest looked up from reference TRBV30 and TRBJ2-3, is SQTIHQWPATLVQPVGSPLSLECTVEGTSNPNLYWYRQAAGRGLQLLFYSVGIGQISSEVPQNLSASRPQDRQFILSSKKLLLSDSGFYLCASTAPKRTDTQYFGPGTRLTVL.